These T cell receptor beta chains were read from a single sample in a study of blood T cell repertoires in COVID-19. Profiled with immunoSEQ multiplex PCR; TCRdb holds only in-frame clones, not every one. The sample consists of 80,000 to 100,000 clones, more than 75% of them appearing once. Material for sequencing was peripheral blood. The receptors stem from a man over 45 with acute or convalescent COVID-19. CDR3s include the opening cysteine and the closing phenylalanine or tryptophan. The D gene is left open where the match is weak. Rows give clone size only sometimes, using once, few, many, or a class for an expanded clone.

few	TRBV11-2	TRBD2	TRBJ2-1	CASSLAGGQEEQFF	TGTGCCAGCAGCTTGGCGGGAGGGCAAGAAGAGCAGTTCTTC
few	TRBV12-3/TRBV12-4	TRBD1	TRBJ1-5	CASSRTGVQPQHF	TGTGCCAGCAGCCGGACAGGGGTTCAGCCCCAGCATTTT
NA	TRBV11-3	TRBD2	TRBJ2-3	CASKAGTDTQYF	TGTGCCAGTAAAGCGGGGACAGATACGCAGTATTTT
NA	TRBV5-6	TRBD2	TRBJ2-2	CASSPTRLAGGTGELFF	TGTGCCAGCAGCCCAACCCGACTAGCGGGAGGCACCGGGGAGCTGTTTTTT
NA	TRBV7-9	NA	TRBJ1-4	CASSLAGSGDEKLFF	TGTGCCAGCAGCTTAGCCGGAAGCGGTGATGAAAAACTGTTTTTT
few	TRBV6-1	NA	TRBJ1-2	CASSEEWDTVRYGYTF	TGTGCCAGCAGTGAAGAGTGGGACACAGTCCGCTATGGCTACACCTTC
NA	TRBV7-9	TRBD1	TRBJ1-2	CASSPTGVNYGYTF	TGTGCCAGCAGCCCGACAGGGGTCAACTATGGCTACACCTTC
NA	TRBV11-2	NA	TRBJ2-2	CASSLDLWTTSGELFF	TGTGCCAGCAGCTTAGATCTTTGGACAACGTCCGGGGAGCTGTTTTTT
NA	TRBV2	NA	TRBJ1-6	CASSERGGPSPLHF	TGTGCCAGCAGTGAAAGGGGAGGGCCCTCACCCCTCCACTTT
NA	TRBV7-8	TRBD2	TRBJ2-1	CASSRITRTSGSKDEQFF	TGTGCCAGCAGCCGAATTACCCGGACTAGCGGGAGTAAAGATGAGCAGTTCTTC
NA	TRBV7-2	NA	TRBJ1-1	CASSTLPGGWPEAFF	TGTGCCAGCAGCACCCTTCCCGGGGGTTGGCCTGAAGCTTTCTTT
NA	TRBV2	NA	TRBJ1-4	CASSGAATNEKLFF	TGTGCCAGTTCTGGGGCAGCGACTAATGAAAAACTGTTTTTT
NA	TRBV24-1	TRBD1	TRBJ2-7	CATSTGGSYEQYF	TGTGCCACCAGTACAGGGGGCTCCTACGAGCAGTACTTC
NA	TRBV27	NA	TRBJ2-1	CASSPRQGSHEQFF	TGTGCCAGCAGTCCCCGGCAGGGTAGCCATGAGCAGTTCTTC
NA	TRBV7-2	NA	TRBJ2-3	CASSLEGAGGPTDTQYF	TGTGCCAGCAGCTTAGAGGGGGCGGGGGGCCCCACAGATACGCAGTATTTT
few	TRBV5-1	TRBD2	TRBJ2-3	CASSWGLAGGRKSTDTQYF	TGCGCCAGCAGCTGGGGACTAGCGGGAGGGAGAAAAAGCACAGATACGCAGTATTTT